A single sample is the source of the 18 T cell receptor beta chains below, sequenced in a study of blood T cell repertoires in COVID-19. Measured with immunoSEQ multiplex PCR; TCRdb has only the in-frame clones, and not every one. The sample lists about 270,000 clones, around 93% seen once, with about 3% in the top ten. Material: PBMCs or T cells enriched from blood (not recorded which). All receptors come from a man between 40 and 49 years old who had been exposed to COVID-19.

This clone has only one observation. DNA of the CDR3: TGTGCCAGCAGCTTAGTCCGGGGGGGCCCCTACAATGAGCAGTTCTTC. Translating gives CASSLVRGGPYNEQFF. The V gene is TRBV7-2, the J gene TRBJ2-1; 8 nucleotides align to TRBD2. Germline CDR1 SGHTA, CDR2 FQGNSA. The V segment lost 1 base and the J segment 2 bases; nucleotides outside the gene matches: 4. This CDR3 has 16 residues.

This rearrangement joins TRBV11-3 to TRBJ2-1, with TRBD2 identical over 10 bases. CDR3 length: 14 amino acids. The trim removed 5 bases at V and 9 bases at J, leaving 7 bases unmatched. Germline CDR1 and CDR2: SGHNT and YENEEA. CDR3 sequence reads: CASSKAGGPSEQFF. The DNA for the CDR3 is TGTGCCAGCAGCAAAGCGGGAGGGCCTTCTGAGCAGTTCTTC. The variable domain in full, with the rest retrieved from reference TRBV11-3 and TRBJ2-1, is EAGVVQSPRYKIIEKKQPVAFWCNPISGHNTLYWYLQNLGQGPELLIRYENEEAVDDSQLPKDRFSAERLKGVDSTLKIQPAELGDSAVYLCASSKAGGPSEQFFGPGTRLTVL.

In its sample, this clone was seen a few times. The chain joins TRBV7-9 to TRBJ2-7; D gene ambiguous. Trimming took 5 bases from V and 3 from J, leaving 8 bases between them. CDR1 SEHNR and CDR2 FQNEAQ come from the germline V gene (reference sequence). The CDR3 is made up of 12 amino acids. Here the CDR3 DNA reads TGTGCCAGCAGCCCGACTGGCTACGAGCAGTACTTC. Protein: CASSPTGYEQYF.

The gene calls are TRBV2 and TRBJ2-1; D perhaps matches TRBD2 (6 bases). This CDR3 is built from 14 residues. Between the trimmed V and J ends, which lost 3 bases and 8 bases, there was a span of 14 bases. Germline CDR1 and CDR2: SNHLY and FYNNEI. CDR3 coding DNA: TGTGCCAGCAGTGATGGGACTGGCCAGTATGAGCAGTTCTTC. It translates to CASSDGTGQYEQFF.

This sequence joins TRBV28 and TRBJ2-1; D is perhaps TRBD2 (7 bases). Trimming removed 3 bases at V and 0 bases at J, with 12 bases between. The CDR3 has 16 amino acids. Germline V CDR1 and CDR2: MDHEN, SYDVKM. CDR3 region: CASSFSGGSSYNEQFF. Written as DNA, the CDR3 is TGTGCCAGCAGTTTTTCGGGGGGCAGCTCCTACAATGAGCAGTTCTTC.

The V and J genes are TRBV2 and TRBJ2-1; 8 bases line up with TRBD1. The V segment lost 6 bases and the J segment 5 bases; nucleotides outside the gene matches: 3. This CDR3 has 13 residues. Germline assignment: CDR1 SNHLY and CDR2 FYNNEI. CDR3 in DNA: TGTGCCAGCAGGGGACAGGTTAACAATGAGCAGTTCTTC. Its translation: CASRGQVNNEQFF.

V gene TRBV19 combines with J gene TRBJ2-2, with D tentatively TRBD1 (6 bases). V was shortened by 10 bases and J by 4 bases, with 16 bases between the two germline ends. The CDR3 runs to 14 residues. CDR1 is LNHDA, CDR2 SQIVND, per germline (reference sequence). CDR3 nucleotides: TGTGCCACCAGAATAGTCAGGGGCACCGGGGAGCTGTTTTTT. Translation gives CATRIVRGTGELFF.

The table lists this clone with a count of one. The genes are TRBV6-6 and TRBJ1-5, with 7 bases lining up with TRBD1. The germline V gene has CDR1 MNHNY and CDR2 SVGAGI (reference sequence). V lost 5 bases, J lost 0 bases, and 4 bases stayed unmatched. The CDR3 sequence is 15 residues long. The CDR3 region is CASSGGTASNQPQHF. CDR3 nucleotides: TGTGCCAGCAGTGGCGGGACAGCTAGCAATCAGCCCCAGCATTTT.

The rearrangement uses TRBV28 and TRBJ2-1, with TRBD1 matching 8 bases. CDR1 MDHEN and CDR2 SYDVKM come from the germline V gene. The CDR3 length is 15 residues. V shed 0 bases and J 9 bases; nucleotides not matched to a gene: 7. CDR3 sequence (DNA): TGTGCCAGCAGTTTATGGGGCAGGGGGCGAAGTGAGCAGTTCTTC. As protein: CASSLWGRGRSEQFF. Full variable domain (remainder filled in from reference TRBV28 and TRBJ2-1): DVKVTQSSRYLVKRTGEKVFLECVQDMDHENMFWYRQDPGLGLRLIYFSYDVKMKEKGDIPEGYSVSREKKERFSLILESASTNQTSMYLCASSLWGRGRSEQFFGPGTRLTVL.

The V call is TRBV19, the J call TRBJ2-2; 9 nucleotides line up with TRBD1. Germline V lookup: CDR1 LNHDA, CDR2 SQIVND (reference sequence). The CDR3 covers 16 residues. Germline trimming cut 2 bases from V and 5 bases from J; bases unmatched to any gene: 6. CDR3 in DNA: TGTGCCAGTAGTATATCCGGGACAGGGAGGACCGGGGAGCTGTTTTTT. As protein: CASSISGTGRTGELFF.

This clone appeared a few times. The sample contains more than one DNA sequence encoding this CDR3. The chain has TRBV18 and TRBJ2-2; D not resolved. The germline V gene encodes CDR1 KGHSH and CDR2 LQKENI. The CDR3 totals 13 residues. Deletions cut 3 bases from V and 0 bases from J, with 2 bases between. CDR3 bases: TGTGCCAGCTCACCCTCGAACACCGGGGAGCTGTTTTTT. The encoded protein is CASSPSNTGELFF.

CDR3 protein: CASSEWPQGATGELFF. In DNA, the CDR3 is TGTGCCAGCAGTGAATGGCCTCAGGGGGCGACCGGGGAGCTGTTTTTT. V is TRBV2 and J is TRBJ2-2; TRBD1 matches 8 bases. This CDR3 region has 16 residues. The germline CDR1 and CDR2 sequences are SNHLY and FYNNEI. The trim removed 2 bases at V and 5 bases at J, leaving 7 bases unmatched.

The chain carries TRBV29-1 and TRBJ2-2, with D possibly being TRBD1 (6 bases). Germline V CDR1 and CDR2: SQVTM, ANQGSEA. This CDR3 region has 11 residues. V lost 6 bases and J 5 bases, leaving 7 bases between the germline ends. For the CDR3, the DNA is TGCAGCGTAACAGGGACCGGGGAGCTGTTTTTT. Residues: CSVTGTGELFF.

The genes are TRBV4-1 and TRBJ1-1, with 11 bases identical to TRBD1. The CDR3 totals 14 residues. V shed 4 bases, J shed 5 bases, and the junction held 3 bases outside the gene matches. Germline V gene lookup returns CDR1 MGHRA and CDR2 YSYEKL. Written as DNA, the CDR3 is TGCGCCAGCAGCCCCGGGACAGGGGGAACTGAAGCTTTCTTT. Encoded protein: CASSPGTGGTEAFF.

The chain joins TRBV27 to TRBJ2-3; 7 bases agree with TRBD1. The germline gives CDR1 MNHEY, CDR2 SMNVEV (reference sequence). The V segment lost 1 base and the J segment 4 bases; nucleotides outside the gene matches: 5. The CDR3 length is 15 residues. In DNA, the CDR3 is TGTGCCAGCAGTTTATTGGGGACAGTAGCAGATACGCAGTATTTT. The encoded protein is CASSLLGTVADTQYF.

The chain joins TRBV10-3 to TRBJ2-1; D not certain. V was trimmed by 2 bases and J by 4 bases, leaving 9 bases between them. The CDR3 runs to 14 residues. Germline assignment: CDR1 ENHRY and CDR2 SYGVKD. This chain's CDR3 is CAISESTGYNEQFF. The CDR3 DNA reads TGTGCCATCAGTGAGAGCACGGGTTACAATGAGCAGTTCTTC.

CDR3 DNA sequence: TGTGCCAGCACAGGGGAGACAGGGAGGTTATACAATGAGCAGTTCTTC. It translates to CASTGETGRLYNEQFF. The J gene is TRBJ2-1, the V gene TRBV2; perhaps TRBD1 as D (7 bases). V was shortened by 7 bases and J by 4 bases, with 20 bases between the two germline ends. The length of the CDR3 is 16 residues. The germline V gene encodes CDR1 SNHLY and CDR2 FYNNEI.

The chain uses TRBV19 and TRBJ2-1; TRBD1 is a possible D gene (6 bases). V was cut by 4 bases and J by 6 bases, with 25 bases left in between. The CDR3 spans 18 residues. Germline assignment: CDR1 LNHDA and CDR2 SQIVND (reference sequence). This CDR3 is CASSTNGQILLFSNEQFF. The CDR3 coding sequence is TGTGCCAGTAGTACTAACGGACAGATACTCCTTTTTAGCAATGAGCAGTTCTTC.